This T cell receptor beta chain was sequenced during a study of T cell repertoires in cytomegalovirus infection. TCRdb independently ran MiXCR on the reads; one entry per CDR3 protein. This table holds about 830,000 distinct CDR3 sequences, around a third found once. CDR1 and CDR2 (germline): SGHNT, YENEEA. With 4 bases removed from V and 7 bases from J, the gap between germline ends came to 13 bases. CDR3 length equals 13 residues. Note on this clonotype: Its antigen is not known.

Sequenced material: cultured CD8+ T cells from PBMCs, taken from culture after CMV antigen stimulation. This chain links TRBV11-3 with TRBJ2-5; weak D call: TRBD2 (6 bases). This TCR came from a human donor in good health (CMV status not recorded). Some clones in this sample may be carry-over from other donors' samples. CDR3 region: CASSSTPGGTQYF. In DNA form, the CDR3 reads TGTGCCAGCAGCTCAACCCCCGGGGGGACCCAGTACTTC.